This TCR beta chain is drawn from a study of OX40 agonist ivuxolimab in advanced cancers. At the level of the study: Among those enrolled, mean age was approximately 60 years (range roughly 20 to 80) and 82.7% were male. Whole-study findings and limits: Nonresponders, in some cases, also had low normalized T-cell clonal expansion.

TCRdb keeps only in-frame clones here, not all; method: immunoSEQ multiplex PCR. Among 50,000 to 60,000 clones listed, around 90% were seen once. As regards this clone: The target antigen is unknown.

The specimen comprised CD4+ or CD8+ T cells sorted from blood, sampled in a trial of the OX40 agonist ivuxolimab. The sequence was obtained from an adult with an advanced solid tumor such as melanoma, head and neck, liver or kidney cancer.

CDR3 sequence: CASSLEGLSNQPQHF. The CDR3 nucleotides are TGCGCCAGCAGCTTGGAAGGGCTGAGCAATCAGCCCCAGCATTTT. V usage is TRBV5-1 and J usage is TRBJ1-5; D gene uncertain. CDR1 is SGHRS, CDR2 YFSETQ, per germline. V was pared by 0 bases and J by 1 base, with 8 bases between. This CDR3 comprises 15 residues.